One and the same sample provided the 9 T cell receptor beta chains below, sequenced in a study of OX40 agonist ivuxolimab in advanced cancers. This table comes from immunoSEQ multiplex PCR, and its TCRdb copy is limited to in-frame clones, with some not included. The sample records around 60,000 clones, roughly 80% being singletons. Sequences were derived from CD4+ or CD8+ T cells sorted from blood, sampled in a trial of the OX40 agonist ivuxolimab. These receptor sequences come from an adult with an advanced solid tumor such as melanoma, head and neck, liver or kidney cancer.

By sample share, this clone is medium-sized. This chain uses TRBV9 with TRBJ1-1, with 10 bases matching TRBD1. Trimming cost V 4 bases and J 2 bases; bases outside gene matches: 5. Germline V gene lookup returns CDR1 SGDLS and CDR2 YYNGEE. The CDR3 runs to 15 residues. Written as DNA, the CDR3 is TGTGCCAGCAGCCTCGGGACAGGGGCCAACACTGAAGCTTTCTTT. Its protein product is CASSLGTGANTEAFF. The full variable domain, in which reference TRBV9 and TRBJ1-1 provide the parts outside the CDR3, is DSGVTQTPKHLITATGQRVTLRCSPRSGDLSVYWYQQSLDQGLQFLIQYYNGEERAKGNILERFSAQQFPDLHSELNLSSLELGDSALYFCASSLGTGANTEAFFGQGTRLTVV.

The chain links TRBV27 to TRBJ1-4; no clear D. Looked up from germline, CDR1 is MNHEY and CDR2 is SMNVEV (reference sequence). The ends were cut back, 5 bases at V and 8 bases at J, with 15 bases in the middle. This CDR3 is 14 amino acids long. The CDR3 is CASSRVGHGEKLFF. CDR3 nucleotides: TGTGCCAGCAGTCGGGTTGGCCATGGAGAAAAACTGTTTTTT.

The chain combines TRBV5-6 with TRBJ1-1, with 10 positions matching TRBD1. V lost 3 bases and J lost 5; bases outside the gene matches: 4. Germline lookup yields CDR1 SGHDT and CDR2 YYEEEE. The CDR3 totals 14 residues. CDR3 sequence reads: CASSSRTGGTEAFF. The DNA of the CDR3 is TGTGCCAGCAGCTCCCGGACAGGGGGGACTGAAGCTTTCTTT.

The chain has TRBV28 and TRBJ1-4, with D unclear. The CDR3 extends over 13 amino acids. V lost 6 bases to trimming and J lost 11 bases, with 16 bases between them. Germline-derived CDR1 and CDR2 are MDHEN and SYDVKM. CDR3 coding DNA: TGTGCCAGCAGCTACGGCGTACGGGAGAAACTGTTTTTT. The encoded protein is CASSYGVREKLFF.

The gene calls are TRBV7-9 and TRBJ1-1, with D maybe TRBD1 (5 bases). The CDR3 totals 14 residues. Germline CDR1 and CDR2: SEHNR and FQNEAQ (reference sequence). Trimming cost V 7 bases and J 1 base, with 13 bases left between them. In DNA, the CDR3 is TGTGCCAGCACCCCGGACATTTGGAACACTGAAGCTTTCTTT. This sequence encodes CASTPDIWNTEAFF.

A few counts support this clone. This chain joins TRBV30 and TRBJ1-1, with unresolved D. Germline CDR1 is GTSNPN and CDR2 is SVGIG (reference sequence). V gave up 0 bases and J gave up 4 bases, with 6 bases separating them. This CDR3 is 12 amino acids long. The CDR3 loop is CAWSVVGTEAFF. CDR3 nucleotide sequence: TGTGCCTGGAGTGTGGTGGGCACTGAAGCTTTCTTT.

The chain is built from TRBV6-6 and TRBJ1-3; unclear D gene. Trimming removed 6 bases from V and 4 bases from J, with 19 bases in between. This CDR3 has 16 residues. The germline gives CDR1 MNHNY, CDR2 SVGAGI (reference sequence). The CDR3 DNA follows: TGTGCCAGCAGCCCTGGTGGGGAGATGGTAGGAAACACCATATATTTT. Protein sequence: CASSPGGEMVGNTIYF.

This chain links TRBV4-1 with TRBJ2-3; 12 nucleotides align to TRBD1. Germline CDR1 reads MGHRA; CDR2 reads YSYEKL. The CDR3 loop spans 16 amino acids. J was trimmed by 3 bases and V by 7 bases; bases with no gene match: 8. CDR3 sequence (DNA): TGCGCCAGCAAGCCGGGACAGGGGGCGCCGACAGATACGCAGTATTTT. Protein product: CASKPGQGAPTDTQYF.

The rearrangement links TRBV27 to TRBJ2-5; 7 bases align to TRBD2. The CDR3 spans 13 residues. Trimming at V came to 8 bases and at J to 4 bases, leaving 7 bases not matched to a gene. Germline CDR1 reads MNHEY; CDR2 reads SMNVEV (reference sequence). The CDR3 DNA reads TGTGCCAGCCAAGGAGGGAGGGGAGAGACCCAGTACTTC. Translation gives CASQGGRGETQYF.